This T cell receptor beta chain comes out of a study of Ad26.COV2.S vaccination and SARS-CoV-2 variants. As regards this clone: The antigen is undetermined.

Profiled with immunoSEQ multiplex PCR; TCRdb holds only in-frame clones, not every one. This table holds about 180,000 clones, roughly 87% found once. The study's findings and limits: The analyses of TCR breadth and depth may have understated the size of total T cell responses.

The material sequenced was peripheral blood, taken after recovery from COVID-19. The source of this sequence is a human donor who had recovered from COVID-19.

In nucleotides, the CDR3 is TGTGCCAGCAGCTTATATGGGCCACCGAACACTGAAGCTTTCTTT. Protein sequence: CASSLYGPPNTEAFF. This rearrangement joins TRBV7-2 to TRBJ1-1; D not resolved. Germline values: CDR1 SGHTA, CDR2 FQGNSA. V was clipped by 2 bases and J by 1 base, with 11 bases between them. CDR3 length equals 15 residues.